This T cell receptor beta chain was sequenced during a study of blood T cell repertoires in COVID-19. Assay: immunoSEQ multiplex PCR; the TCRdb copy retains only in-frame clones and omits some. The sample contains roughly 190,000 clones, 75% to 90% of which appear only once. The germline gives CDR1 SQVTM, CDR2 ANQGSEA. This CDR3 comprises 14 residues. J gave up 3 bases and V 5 bases, and 5 bases lay outside the gene matches. The rearrangement uses TRBV29-1 and TRBJ1-3; TRBD1 matches at 9 bases. The specimen sequenced was peripheral blood. The clonotype originates from a man aged 55 to 70 with acute or convalescent COVID-19. CDR3 nucleotides: TGCAGCGTTTTGGACAGGGGTCATGGAAACACCATATATTTT. It encodes CSVLDRGHGNTIYF.